The 25 T cell receptor beta chains below come from one sample, sequenced in a study of CD4+ T cells in melanoma. The protocol was immunoSEQ multiplex PCR, while the TCRdb copy is restricted to in-frame clones and leaves out a portion. The data hold approximately 15,000 clones, with approximately 88% observed a single time. Sequencing input: cells from a culture (not recorded whether cultured in vitro). The receptors originated from a human donor with melanoma.

V is TRBV18 and J is TRBJ1-6; D is undetermined. Germline lookup yields CDR1 KGHSH and CDR2 LQKENI. The CDR3 is 16 residues long. Trimming took off 4 bases at V and 5 bases at J, with 15 bases between the two ends. CDR3 amino acids: CASSLSTSINNSPLHF. DNA of the CDR3: TGTGCCAGCTCACTATCGACGAGCATAAATAATTCACCCCTCCACTTT.

The chain employs TRBV10-1 and TRBJ2-5; no reliable D call. Germline V gene lookup returns CDR1 WNHNN and CDR2 SYGVQD (reference sequence). V was clipped by 0 bases and J by 1 base, with 6 bases between them. This CDR3 spans 14 amino acids. CDR3 in amino acids: CASSESSAQETQYF. Written as DNA, the CDR3 is TGCGCCAGCAGTGAGTCGAGCGCCCAAGAGACCCAGTACTTC.

This chain links TRBV7-9 with TRBJ1-4; 8 bases match TRBD1. CDR1 SEHNR and CDR2 FQNEAQ come from the germline V gene (reference sequence). The J segment lost 4 bases and the V segment lost 5 bases, leaving 9 bases of the junction unmatched. The CDR3 sequence is 16 residues long. CDR3 nucleotide sequence: TGTGCCAGCAGCCCTCTCAGGGGGCGGAGTAATGAAAAACTGTTTTTT. Residues: CASSPLRGRSNEKLFF.

The J gene is TRBJ2-1, the V gene TRBV29-1; D gene ambiguous. CDR1 SQVTM and CDR2 ANQGSEA come from the germline V gene. This CDR3 contains 12 residues. V shed 1 base and J shed 7 bases, with 8 bases lying between them. CDR3 protein: CSVEGAENEQFF. In nucleotides, the CDR3 is TGCAGCGTTGAAGGAGCTGAGAATGAGCAGTTCTTC.

V usage is TRBV25-1 and J usage is TRBJ1-3, with 7 bases matching TRBD1. Germline-derived CDR1 and CDR2 are MGHDK and SYGVNS. J gave up 0 bases and V 4 bases, and 6 bases lay outside the gene matches. CDR3 length: 16 residues. CDR3 bases: TGTGCCAGCAGTGGGCAGGGGGGGCTCTCTGGAAACACCATATATTTT. It encodes CASSGQGGLSGNTIYF.

This clone came up a few times. The genes are TRBV5-1 and TRBJ2-5, with D possibly TRBD1 on 6 matching bases. Trimming removed 0 bases from V and 2 bases from J, with 14 bases in between. This CDR3 region has 16 residues. CDR1 and CDR2 from the germline V gene are SGHRS and YFSETQ. The chain's CDR3 is CASSLAWGTNQETQYF. CDR3 DNA sequence: TGCGCCAGCAGCTTGGCCTGGGGGACAAATCAAGAGACCCAGTACTTC.

The chain employs TRBV18 and TRBJ1-1, with no clear D. This CDR3 contains 13 residues. Deletions cut 6 bases from V and 1 base from J, with 9 bases between. In germline, CDR1 is KGHSH, CDR2 LQKENI. The CDR3 nucleotides read TGTGCCAGCTCTTCGCAAAAGAACACTGAAGCTTTCTTT. Its protein is CASSSQKNTEAFF.

The chain links TRBV5-1 to TRBJ1-6; no definite D call. This CDR3 has 14 amino acids. V lost 0 bases, J lost 7 bases, and 8 bases lay in between. Germline V gene sequence: CDR1 SGHRS, CDR2 YFSETQ. The CDR3: CASSLDNRNSPLHF. CDR3 coding DNA: TGCGCCAGCAGCTTGGACAACCGAAATTCACCCCTCCACTTT.

This chain connects TRBV5-1 to TRBJ1-3, with TRBD1 matching 7 bases. The CDR3 consists of 14 residues. In germline, CDR1 is SGHRS, CDR2 YFSETQ. The J segment lost 4 bases and the V segment lost 1 base, leaving 2 bases of the junction unmatched. Here the CDR3 DNA reads TGCGCCAGCAGCTTGTGGGGACAGGGAAACACCATATATTTT. This codes for CASSLWGQGNTIYF.

This clone was seen a few times. Here the CDR3 reads CASSGGAGGNTGELFF. In DNA, the CDR3 is TGTGCCAGCAGCGGGGGAGCGGGAGGGAACACCGGGGAGCTGTTTTTT. The chain combines TRBV9 with TRBJ2-2; 9 bases agree with TRBD2. V dropped 3 bases and J dropped 1; count of bases not matched to a gene: 4. CDR1 is SGDLS, CDR2 YYNGEE, per germline. The CDR3 has 16 amino acids.

This chain links TRBV5-1 with TRBJ2-3, with a weak D call TRBD2 (5 bases). With 0 bases removed from V and 1 base from J, the gap between germline ends came to 9 bases. Germline V gives CDR1 SGHRS, CDR2 YFSETQ. There are 15 residues in the CDR3. The CDR3 nucleotides are TGCGCCAGCAGCTTGGAGCGGACCGGCACAGATACGCAGTATTTT. Its protein is CASSLERTGTDTQYF.

The chain couples TRBV5-4 to TRBJ2-7; D is perhaps TRBD1 (6 bases). The CDR3 is 14 residues long. The germline V and J ends were trimmed by 3 bases and 2 bases, with 12 bases remaining between them. Germline V CDR1 and CDR2: SGHNT, YYREEE (reference sequence). Here the CDR3 reads CASSYTGKAYEQYF. The CDR3 DNA reads TGTGCCAGCAGCTACACAGGGAAAGCCTACGAGCAGTACTTC.

The V gene is TRBV2, the J gene TRBJ1-3; TRBD1 agrees at 8 bases. Trimming cost V 6 bases and J 3 bases; bases outside gene matches: 4. CDR1 is SNHLY, CDR2 FYNNEI, per germline. This CDR3 spans 14 amino acids. The DNA for the CDR3 is TGTGCCAGCAGAGGGACAGGTGGTGGAAACACCATATATTTT. Translation gives CASRGTGGGNTIYF.

The rearrangement uses TRBV11-2 and TRBJ2-7; D perhaps matches TRBD2 (6 bases). The V end lost 7 bases, the J end lost 8 bases, and 24 bases lay between the germline ends. From germline, CDR1 is SGHAT and CDR2 FQNNGV. This CDR3 is built from 15 residues. CDR3 nucleotide sequence: TGTGCCAGCAACCTTCCGGGACTCCATAATACAAAGCAGTACTTC. This gives the protein CASNLPGLHNTKQYF.

V and J are TRBV5-6 and TRBJ2-2; D might be TRBD2 (6 bases). Germline-derived CDR1 and CDR2 are SGHDT and YYEEEE. This CDR3 is 14 amino acids long. Trimming cost V 0 bases and J 5 bases, with 8 bases left between them. CDR3 region: CASSLVGRTGELFF. The DNA of the CDR3 is TGTGCCAGCAGCTTGGTGGGGAGGACCGGGGAGCTGTTTTTT.

The chain recombines TRBV4-1 with TRBJ1-3, with D uncertain. V gave up 4 bases and J gave up 8 bases, with 18 bases separating them. Germline V gene sequence: CDR1 MGHRA, CDR2 YSYEKL. CDR3 length: 15 residues. CDR3 nucleotide sequence: TGCGCCAGCAGCCTCCACCCCACCCGGCGGGACACCATATATTTT. Its protein is CASSLHPTRRDTIYF.

In this sample, this clone turned up a few times. V gene TRBV7-9 combines with J gene TRBJ2-1, with 8 bases lining up with TRBD2. Per the germline V gene, CDR1 is SEHNR and CDR2 is FQNEAQ (reference sequence). The CDR3 sequence is 17 residues long. Trimming cost V 3 bases and J 3 bases; bases outside gene matches: 10. In DNA, the CDR3 is TGTGCCAGCAGCTTCTCGGCTATAGCGGGGAGCTACAATGAGCAGTTCTTC. It encodes CASSFSAIAGSYNEQFF.

J is TRBJ1-1 and V is TRBV5-1; D gene uncertain. V was shortened by 4 bases and J by 3 bases, with 16 bases between the two germline ends. CDR1 SGHRS and CDR2 YFSETQ come from the germline V gene. The CDR3 consists of 15 residues. The CDR3 nucleotides read TGCGCCAGCAGCCCGAAACGCACGGAGGACACTGAAGCTTTCTTT. This translates into CASSPKRTEDTEAFF. Filled out from reference TRBV5-1 and TRBJ1-1, the complete variable domain reads KAGVTQTPRYLIKTRGQQVTLSCSPISGHRSVSWYQQTPGQGLQFLFEYFSETQRNKGNFPGRFSGRQFSNSRSEMNVSTLELGDSALYLCASSPKRTEDTEAFFGQGTRLTVV.

The chain has TRBV9 and TRBJ1-2; D is possibly TRBD1 (5 bases). V lost 9 bases and J 7 bases, leaving 16 bases between the germline ends. Germline CDR1 SGDLS, CDR2 YYNGEE. The CDR3 has 12 amino acids. The CDR3 region is CATPGTGGGYTF. In nucleotides, the CDR3 is TGTGCCACCCCAGGAACAGGCGGTGGCTACACCTTC.

The chain employs TRBV5-1 and TRBJ2-7, with a tentative D call TRBD2 (6 bases). Germline lookup yields CDR1 SGHRS and CDR2 YFSETQ. V was pared by 2 bases and J by 2 bases, with 11 bases between. The CDR3 totals 14 residues. CDR3 sequence (DNA): TGCGCCAGCAGCTTCTCGGGGGTTACCTACGAGCAGTACTTC. Its translation: CASSFSGVTYEQYF.

This chain joins TRBV6-1 and TRBJ2-7; a weak D match, TRBD1 (6 bases). CDR1 MNHNS and CDR2 SASEGT come from the germline V gene. The CDR3 extends over 16 amino acids. V lost 3 bases and J lost 2, with 17 bases in between. CDR3 protein: CASSDPSRGNPYEQYF. The CDR3 DNA is TGTGCCAGCAGTGACCCCTCAAGGGGGAACCCCTACGAGCAGTACTTC.

V and J are TRBV29-1 and TRBJ1-1; 12 nucleotides match TRBD1. V lost 5 bases to trimming and J lost 1 base; unmatched junction nucleotides: 8. Per germline, CDR1 SQVTM and CDR2 ANQGSEA. The CDR3 contains 16 residues. The CDR3 loop is CSVIRDRGLSNTEAFF. The CDR3 bases are TGCAGCGTTATCCGGGACAGGGGGCTGTCGAACACTGAAGCTTTCTTT.

The V gene is TRBV7-2, the J gene TRBJ1-1; 7 bases are a match to TRBD1. J lost 8 bases, V lost 2 bases, and 5 bases had no gene match. In germline, CDR1 is SGHTA, CDR2 FQGNSA. The CDR3 is 13 residues long. The CDR3 region has the DNA TGTGCCAGCAGCTTATGGGCAGGGGGGGAAGCTTTCTTT. Residues: CASSLWAGGEAFF.

The chain combines TRBV9 with TRBJ2-2; 8 bases are a match to TRBD2. There are 15 residues in the CDR3. The junction had 8 bases not matched to a gene; V was cut back by 4 bases and J by 6 bases. CDR1 is SGDLS and CDR2 is YYNGEE in the germline V gene. The CDR3 DNA reads as TGTGCCAGCAGCCCCAGGACTAGCCTCGCCGGGGAGCTGTTTTTT. This sequence encodes CASSPRTSLAGELFF.

This clone was detected a few times. CDR3: CASSSRTGMNTEAFF. Here the CDR3 DNA reads TGTGCCAGCAGTTCAAGGACAGGTATGAACACTGAAGCTTTCTTT. The chain is built from TRBV27 and TRBJ1-1; 7 bases align to TRBD1. The CDR3 covers 15 residues. Germline CDR1 reads MNHEY; CDR2 reads SMNVEV (reference sequence). Losses at the gene ends were 4 bases for V and 0 bases for J; bases not matched to a gene: 5.